The text below deals with one T cell receptor beta chain. Its antigen remains unknown. Libraries were prepared by immunoSEQ multiplex PCR; TCRdb keeps only in-frame clonotypes and omits some of them. This table has about 170,000 clones, approximately 90% appearing once. These data originate in a study of T cell responses to AZD1222 COVID-19 vaccine. Study-wide results and limits: The sample set comprised mostly white British donors with more females, and clonal diversity was possibly underestimated. Targeting of unmutated variant regions was reportedly seen in nearly half of spike-specific TCRs. Rises in breadth and depth of Spike-specific TCRs came after two AZD1222 doses.

CDR1 SGHVS and CDR2 FQNEAQ come from the germline V gene. V shed 5 bases and J 4 bases; nucleotides not matched to a gene: 7. CDR3 size: 14 residues. The receptor comes from an adult who received the AZD1222 COVID-19 vaccine. V and J are TRBV7-8 and TRBJ2-7; 8 nucleotides align to TRBD2. This specimen was peripheral blood, taken 28 days after the second AZD1222 dose. The CDR3 DNA reads TGTGCCAGCAGCGGGCGGGGGGTAGAATACGAGCAGTACTTC. Translating gives CASSGRGVEYEQYF.